A single sample gave rise to the 20 T cell receptor beta chains below, sequenced in a study of T cells in Graves' hyperthyroidism and ophthalmopathy. Using RNA transcripts as the source, TCR beta CDR3 regions were amplified. HTBI primers were employed in a first-round RT-PCR of the TCR CDR3. TCRdb reanalysed the multiplex PCR reads using MiXCR and keeps one entry per CDR3 protein. This sample yields around 690,000 distinct CDR3 sequences, of which 17% are seen a single time; 15% to 17% belongs to the top ten. Sequenced input: blood. The origin of the receptors is a middle-aged man with Graves' hyperthyroidism.

Only a few counts were recorded for this clonotype. A clone one base away is much larger, so this may be a read error. In DNA form, the CDR3 reads TGTGCCATCAGTTCTGGACAGGGGAGGGCTGGGGCCAACGTCCTGACTTTC. It is translated as CAISSGQGRAGANVLTF. V and J are TRBV28 and TRBJ2-6, with 9 bases lining up with TRBD1. CDR1 and CDR2 from the germline V gene are MDHEN and SYDVKM. This CDR3 contains 17 residues.

This clonotype came up once. Being one base from a much bigger clone, this may be a read error. In DNA, the CDR3 is TGTGCCAGCAGTGGGGACCCCCAACGAAAACTGTTTTTT. Translated: CASSGDPQRKLFF. The J gene is TRBJ1-4, the V gene TRBV7-9; D might be TRBD1 (5 bases). Germline CDR1 and CDR2: SEHNR and FQNEAQ (reference sequence). The length of the CDR3 is 13 residues. Between the trimmed V and J ends, which lost 6 bases and 10 bases, there was a span of 15 bases.

The table lists this clonotype with many counts. The rearrangement links TRBV19 to TRBJ2-5; 12 bases align to TRBD2. Trimming took 1 base from V and 2 from J; bases not matched to a gene: 5. CDR3 length equals 17 residues. Per the germline V gene, CDR1 is LNHDA and CDR2 is SQIVND (reference sequence). The DNA for the CDR3 is TGTGCCAGTAGTATAGGTTGGCTAGCGGGAGGGCAAGAGACCCAGTACTTC. Its protein product is CASSIGWLAGGQETQYF.

The genes are TRBV20-1 and TRBJ1-1, with D perhaps matching TRBD1 (6 bases). The CDR3 extends over 15 amino acids. V lost 6 bases to trimming and J lost 0 bases, with 17 bases between them. Germline assignment: CDR1 DFQATT and CDR2 SNEGSKA (reference sequence). In nucleotides, the CDR3 is TGCAGTGCCCCACGGGACAAAGGAGTGAACACTGAAGCTTTCTTT. It specifies CSAPRDKGVNTEAFF.

The chain links TRBV2 to TRBJ2-3, with 9 nucleotides matching TRBD2. Trimming cost V 2 bases and J 3 bases; bases outside gene matches: 3. The CDR3 has 15 amino acids. The germline CDR1 and CDR2 sequences are SNHLY and FYNNEI. The CDR3 reads CASSELAGTTDTQYF. The CDR3 nucleotides are TGTGCCAGCAGTGAACTAGCGGGAACTACAGATACGCAGTATTTT.

As concerns this clonotype: This may come from a read error, since a much larger clone is one base off. This chain uses TRBV10-2 with TRBJ2-5, with 7 nucleotides matching TRBD2. The CDR3 sequence is 12 residues long. Germline V gene data show CDR1 as WSHSY and CDR2 as SAAADI. The CDR3 here is CVSSESGGAPYF. The CDR3 DNA reads as TGCGTCAGCAGTGAGTCGGGAGGAGCTCCGTACTTC.

The sample holds many counts of this clonotype. CDR3 DNA sequence: TGTGCCAGCAGCCAAGGTGGGAGGGCAGATACGCAGTATTTT. Translated, it gives CASSQGGRADTQYF. This chain connects TRBV3-1 to TRBJ2-3; TRBD2 matches 7 bases. The ends lost 1 base at V and 4 bases at J; junction bases unmatched: 2. The CDR3 spans 14 residues. The germline V gene encodes CDR1 LGHDT and CDR2 YNNKEL (reference sequence).

In its sample, this clonotype was seen many times. This chain uses TRBV27 with TRBJ2-3; the D gene could be TRBD1 or TRBD2 (5 bases each). CDR1 is MNHEY, CDR2 SMNVEV, per germline (reference sequence). Between the trimmed V and J ends, which lost 4 bases and 2 bases, there was a span of 13 bases. This CDR3 is 15 amino acids long. CDR3 sequence (DNA): TGTGCCAGCAGTTCCAACGGGGCGACCACAGATACGCAGTATTTT. It specifies CASSSNGATTDTQYF.

The genes are TRBV11-2 and TRBJ2-2, with 8 nucleotides matching TRBD1. Losses at the gene ends were 7 bases for V and 5 bases for J; bases not matched to a gene: 12. The CDR3 length is 16 residues. Germline lookup yields CDR1 SGHAT and CDR2 FQNNGV. DNA for the CDR3: TGTGCCAGCACCCTAGAAGGACAGGGTTTTACCGGGGAGCTGTTTTTT. It is translated as CASTLEGQGFTGELFF.

This clonotype was counted ten times or more. V gene TRBV2 combines with J gene TRBJ2-1, with TRBD2 matching over 8 bases. Germline V gene lookup returns CDR1 SNHLY and CDR2 FYNNEI. This CDR3 spans 16 amino acids. The V and J ends lost 4 bases and 3 bases, in that order; junction bases with no gene match: 8. CDR3 region: CASSVSASGLYNEQFF. The DNA for the CDR3 is TGTGCCAGCAGTGTGTCAGCTAGCGGGCTCTACAATGAGCAGTTCTTC.

Concerning this clonotype: Because it lacks the conserved phenylalanine or tryptophan at the end, this CDR3 is likely a read error. J is TRBJ1-6 and V is TRBV30; D ambiguous. This CDR3 is 11 amino acids long. CDR1 GTSNPN and CDR2 SVGIG come from the germline V gene (reference sequence). The CDR3 protein is CAWNINSPLHC. CDR3 DNA sequence: TGTGCCTGGAACATTAATTCGCCCCTCCACTGT.

V and J are TRBV5-1 and TRBJ2-3, with D possibly being TRBD1 (6 bases). The CDR3 extends over 16 amino acids. Germline V gives CDR1 SGHRS, CDR2 YFSETQ. Trimming left V 4 bases short and J 0 bases short, with 15 bases between. The CDR3 nucleotides are TGCGCCAGCAGCCCCCAAGGCCAGGGGAGCACAGATACGCAGTATTTT. Translation gives CASSPQGQGSTDTQYF.

This clonotype was picked up many times. The J gene is TRBJ2-3, the V gene TRBV11-3; D gene uncertain. The germline CDR1 and CDR2 sequences are SGHNT and YENEEA. This CDR3 has 15 amino acids. V was pared by 3 bases and J by 5 bases, with 15 bases between. The DNA for the CDR3 is TGTGCCAGCAGCTTTCGCGGTCGGAGAGAAGATACGCAGTATTTT. It is translated as CASSFRGRREDTQYF.

This clonotype was counted a few times. The V gene is TRBV20-1, the J gene TRBJ2-7; 7 bases agree with TRBD2. V lost 7 bases and J lost 2; bases outside the gene matches: 8. The CDR3 is made up of 13 amino acids. Germline V gene sequence: CDR1 DFQATT, CDR2 SNEGSKA (reference sequence). The CDR3 is CSVRAGRAYEQYF. CDR3 nucleotide sequence: TGCAGTGTTCGAGCGGGAAGGGCCTACGAGCAGTACTTC.

The CDR3 coding sequence is TGTGCCAGCAGCCAAGAGGAAGGACCCCACGGGAATGAGCAGTTCTTC. Translated: CASSQEEGPHGNEQFF. The chain joins TRBV3-1 to TRBJ2-1; D call uncertain. Germline CDR1 LGHDT, CDR2 YNNKEL (reference sequence). This CDR3 region has 16 residues. The V gene lost 0 bases and the J gene lost 7 bases, with 16 bases spanning the gap.

In this sample, this clonotype turned up a few times. CDR3 bases: TGTGCCAGTGGAGACCAGTACCCTGGAAACACCATATATTTT. Residues: CASGDQYPGNTIYF. This rearrangement joins TRBV19 to TRBJ1-3; D gene ambiguous. The germline V gene encodes CDR1 LNHDA and CDR2 SQIVND (reference sequence). This CDR3 is 14 amino acids long. Trimming left V 8 bases short and J 2 bases short, with 13 bases between. Using reference TRBV19 and TRBJ1-3 for the parts outside the CDR3, the full variable domain is DGGITQSPKYLFRKEGQNVTLSCEQNLNHDAMYWYRQDPGQGLRLIYYSQIVNDFQKGDIAEGYSVSREKKESFPLTVTSAQKNPTAFYLCASGDQYPGNTIYFGEGSWLTVV.

This clonotype was counted only a few times. The chain is built from TRBV20-1 and TRBJ1-1, with TRBD1 matching over 9 bases. Germline trimming cut 0 bases from V and 3 bases from J; bases unmatched to any gene: 5. The CDR3 length is 15 residues. In germline, CDR1 is DFQATT, CDR2 SNEGSKA (reference sequence). The CDR3: CSARDGDRGDTEAFF. For the CDR3, the DNA is TGCAGTGCTAGAGATGGAGACAGGGGGGACACTGAAGCTTTCTTT.

This sequence joins TRBV4-3 and TRBJ2-3, with D possibly TRBD2 on 6 matching bases. The V end lost 1 base, the J end lost 4 bases, and 15 bases lay between the germline ends. This CDR3 region has 16 residues. Germline CDR1 LGHNA, CDR2 YSLEER. As DNA, the CDR3 is TGCGCCAGCAGCCAAGTTGAGACGGGAGTGGCAGATACGCAGTATTTT. Its translation is CASSQVETGVADTQYF.

This clonotype was counted many times. CDR3 bases: TGTGCCAGCAGCATACTGACTAGCGGGAGTTGGTCAGATACGCAGTATTTT. The encoded protein is CASSILTSGSWSDTQYF. The V and J genes are TRBV7-2 and TRBJ2-3; 12 bases line up with TRBD2. There are 17 residues in the CDR3. V gave up 5 bases and J gave up 4 bases; unmatched junction bases: 10. Germline loops: CDR1 SGHTA, CDR2 FQGNSA. The full variable domain, completed using reference TRBV7-2 and TRBJ2-3, is GAGVSQSPSNKVTEKGKDVELRCDPISGHTALYWYRQSLGQGLEFLIYFQGNSAPDKSGLPSDRFSAERTGGSVSTLTIQRTQQEDSAVYLCASSILTSGSWSDTQYFGPGTRLTVL.

At least ten counts were recorded for this clonotype. The rearrangement links TRBV27 to TRBJ2-4, with 9 bases aligning to TRBD2. The CDR3 totals 19 residues. Germline lookup yields CDR1 MNHEY and CDR2 SMNVEV (reference sequence). V shed 0 bases and J 5 bases; nucleotides not matched to a gene: 14. The CDR3 spells CASSLSGFGREGQQNIQYF. Written as DNA, the CDR3 is TGTGCCAGCAGTTTATCAGGGTTCGGGCGGGAGGGCCAGCAAAACATTCAGTACTTC.